This T cell receptor beta chain was sequenced during a study of response to subunit inactivated influenza vaccine. With regard to this clonotype: Its antigen remains unidentified.

Findings and limits, study-wide: It was suggested by the authors that few new T cells are recruited by each seasonal influenza vaccination.

TCRdb processed the RT-PCR reads anew with MiXCR; each CDR3 protein has one entry. The sample holds about 500,000 distinct CDR3 sequences; 16% are singletons and the top ten take 3%. Deletions cut 0 bases from V and 5 bases from J, with 11 bases between. Germline V gene lookup returns CDR1 ENHRY and CDR2 SYGVKD. This CDR3 contains 15 residues. The sample was CD4+ T cells sorted from PBMCs, taken 23 to 25 months after vaccination. The V gene is TRBV10-3, the J gene TRBJ2-1, with D perhaps matching TRBD2 (6 bases). The TCR sequence derives from a man in his fifties or sixties who received an inactivated influenza vaccine. For the CDR3, the DNA is TGTGCCATCAGTGAGTCTGGGGGGAGGCACAATGAGCAGTTCTTC. This gives the protein CAISESGGRHNEQFF.